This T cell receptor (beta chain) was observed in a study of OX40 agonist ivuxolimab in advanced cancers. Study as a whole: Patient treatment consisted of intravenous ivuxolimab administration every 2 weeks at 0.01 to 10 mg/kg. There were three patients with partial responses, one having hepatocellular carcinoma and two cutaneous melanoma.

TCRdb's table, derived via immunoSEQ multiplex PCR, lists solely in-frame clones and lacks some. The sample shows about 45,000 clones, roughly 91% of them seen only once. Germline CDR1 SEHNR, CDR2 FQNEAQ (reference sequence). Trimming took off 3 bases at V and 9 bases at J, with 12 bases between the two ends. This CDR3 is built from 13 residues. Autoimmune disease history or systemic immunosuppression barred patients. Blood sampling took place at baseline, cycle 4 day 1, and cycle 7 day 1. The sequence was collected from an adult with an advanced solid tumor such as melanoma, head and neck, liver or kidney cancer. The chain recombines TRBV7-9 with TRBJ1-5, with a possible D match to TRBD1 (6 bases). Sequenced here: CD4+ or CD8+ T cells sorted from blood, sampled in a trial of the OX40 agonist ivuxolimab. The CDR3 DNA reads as TGTGCCAGCAGCTTGGGGGGAGGGGGGCCCCAGCATTTT. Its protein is CASSLGGGGPQHF.